Shown below are 29 T cell receptor beta chains from a single sample sequenced in a study of blood T cell repertoires in COVID-19. Generated by immunoSEQ multiplex PCR, the TCRdb table keeps only in-frame clones and is missing some. The repertoire holds under 200,000 clones, with about 88% as singletons. The sample consisted of peripheral blood. The receptors were gathered from a man between 60 and 75 years old with acute or convalescent COVID-19.

The chain joins TRBV5-1 to TRBJ1-4, with 7 bases fitting TRBD1. Germline-derived CDR1 and CDR2 are SGHRS and YFSETQ. V shed 2 bases, J shed 5 bases, and the junction held 6 bases outside the gene matches. The CDR3 covers 15 residues. CDR3 nucleotide sequence: TGCGCCAGCAGCTTTGCGGGACAGACCAATGAAAAACTGTTTTTT. Its translation is CASSFAGQTNEKLFF.

This clone was observed a single time. The J gene is TRBJ2-1, the V gene TRBV24-1; 8 bases fit TRBD1. The V gene end was trimmed by 4 bases and the J gene end by 6 bases; junction bases not matched to a gene: 7. This CDR3 region has 15 residues. Germline V gene lookup returns CDR1 KGHDR and CDR2 SFDVKD. This CDR3 is CATSDPGQGSNEQFF. CDR3 nucleotide sequence: TGTGCCACCAGTGACCCCGGACAGGGAAGCAATGAGCAGTTCTTC.

The chain recombines TRBV10-3 with TRBJ2-5; 8 bases are shared with TRBD1. The germline gives CDR1 ENHRY, CDR2 SYGVKD. The CDR3 is 14 residues long. V lost 0 bases to trimming and J lost 6 bases; unmatched junction nucleotides: 3. CDR3 in amino acids: CAISESRQGKTQYF. For the CDR3, the DNA is TGTGCCATCAGTGAGTCGAGACAGGGGAAGACCCAGTACTTC.

The rearrangement joins TRBV9 to TRBJ2-1, with D possibly being TRBD2 (6 bases). The CDR3 runs 15 residues. The ends were cut back, 4 bases at V and 7 bases at J, with 18 bases in the middle. Germline assignment: CDR1 SGDLS and CDR2 YYNGEE. CDR3 nucleotides: TGTGCCAGCAGCCTCTTGGCGGGACCAAGGAATGAGCAGTTCTTC. Translation gives CASSLLAGPRNEQFF.

The chain carries TRBV7-9 and TRBJ1-5, with a possible D match to TRBD1 (5 bases). Per the germline V gene, CDR1 is SEHNR and CDR2 is FQNEAQ (reference sequence). CDR3 size: 16 residues. The V end was cut by 5 bases, the J end by 7 bases, with 21 bases between. The CDR3 reads CASSLTTGVGGQPQHF. The CDR3 DNA reads as TGTGCCAGCAGCCTCACCACCGGGGTTGGGGGGCAGCCCCAGCATTTT.

The V and J genes are TRBV6-4 and TRBJ2-7; 7 nucleotides agree with TRBD1. Trimming removed 5 bases from V and 5 bases from J; junction bases left unmatched: 9. Germline V lookup: CDR1 MRHNA, CDR2 SNTAGT. The CDR3 length is 14 residues. CDR3 in DNA: TGTGCCAGCAGTTCACAGGGGTTTGGAGACGAGCAGTACGTC. Protein: CASSSQGFGDEQYV.

Here the CDR3 reads CASLPDGTYEQYF. The DNA of the CDR3 is TGCGCCAGCCTTCCGGACGGGACCTACGAGCAGTACTTC. The rearrangement uses TRBV5-1 and TRBJ2-7, with D possibly matching TRBD2 (5 bases). Per germline, CDR1 SGHRS and CDR2 YFSETQ. This CDR3 region has 13 residues. V was clipped by 7 bases and J by 2 bases, with 13 bases between them.

The chain carries TRBV19 and TRBJ1-5; D may be TRBD1 (6 bases). Germline V lookup: CDR1 LNHDA, CDR2 SQIVND (reference sequence). The CDR3 runs to 15 residues. The V and J ends lost 5 bases and 4 bases respectively, with 15 bases between them. The CDR3, as DNA: TGTGCCAGTAGTCCGCTTCAGGGGTTTAATCAGCCCCAGCATTTT. This encodes CASSPLQGFNQPQHF.

This sequence joins TRBV30 and TRBJ2-1; the D is unclear. Germline-derived CDR1 and CDR2 are GTSNPN and SVGIG (reference sequence). There are 11 residues in the CDR3. The V and J ends lost 2 bases and 9 bases respectively, with 8 bases between them. In nucleotides, the CDR3 is TGTGCCTGGAGTCTAGTATTTGAGCAGTTCTTC. As protein: CAWSLVFEQFF.

The gene calls are TRBV5-1 and TRBJ1-1; D is unresolved. V was cut by 0 bases and J by 1 base, with 10 bases left in between. The germline V gene encodes CDR1 SGHRS and CDR2 YFSETQ. The CDR3 contains 15 residues. CDR3 region: CASSLAGYQNTEAFF. CDR3 DNA: TGCGCCAGCAGCTTGGCGGGGTACCAGAACACTGAAGCTTTCTTT.

J is TRBJ1-4 and V is TRBV25-1; the D is unclear. The CDR3 length is 14 residues. V was shortened by 6 bases and J by 2 bases, with 10 bases between the two germline ends. CDR1 and CDR2 from the germline V gene are MGHDK and SYGVNS. The CDR3 region is CASREGPTNEKLFF. Here the CDR3 DNA reads TGTGCCAGCAGGGAAGGGCCTACTAATGAAAAACTGTTTTTT.

The chain carries TRBV6-2 or TRBV6-3 and TRBJ1-3; D is possibly TRBD1 (5 bases). Trimming cost V 5 bases and J 0 bases, with 11 bases left between them. There are 15 residues in the CDR3. Germline V lookup: CDR1 MNHEY, CDR2 SVGEGT. CDR3 sequence reads: CASSATGSSGNTIYF. The CDR3 DNA reads TGTGCCAGCAGTGCCACAGGAAGCTCTGGAAACACCATATATTTT.

This chain joins TRBV19 and TRBJ1-1, with TRBD1 matching over 7 bases. The ends lost 5 bases at V and 7 bases at J; junction bases unmatched: 4. Germline lookup yields CDR1 LNHDA and CDR2 SQIVND (reference sequence). This CDR3 spans 12 amino acids. This chain's CDR3 is CASSARQGEAFF. The CDR3 DNA reads TGTGCCAGTAGTGCAAGACAGGGTGAAGCTTTCTTT.

This chain connects TRBV7-2 to TRBJ2-3, with D perhaps matching TRBD2 (6 bases). The length of the CDR3 is 17 residues. The ends were cut back, 4 bases at V and 0 bases at J, with 17 bases in the middle. Per germline, CDR1 SGHTA and CDR2 FQGNSA. In DNA, the CDR3 is TGTGCCAGCAGCTCCCCGGCGGAAAGCGGGAGCACAGATACGCAGTATTTT. Translation gives CASSSPAESGSTDTQYF.

The chain joins TRBV5-1 to TRBJ1-2; 8 nucleotides match TRBD1. V lost 3 bases and J lost 5; bases outside the gene matches: 6. The CDR3 has 14 residues. Per germline, CDR1 SGHRS and CDR2 YFSETQ. The chain's CDR3 is CASSYTDREYGYTF. CDR3 in DNA: TGCGCCAGCAGCTATACGGACAGGGAGTATGGCTACACCTTC.

J is TRBJ2-1 and V is TRBV12-3 or TRBV12-4; D is perhaps TRBD1 (6 bases). The CDR3 contains 12 residues. The V and J ends lost 5 bases and 7 bases respectively, with 9 bases between them. The CDR3 spells CASSTQGNEQFF. The CDR3 DNA follows: TGTGCCAGCAGTACACAGGGAAATGAGCAGTTCTTC.

CDR3: CASSYFRLDGYTF. In nucleotides, the CDR3 is TGTGCCAGCAGTTACTTTCGGTTGGATGGCTACACCTTC. The genes are TRBV6-6 and TRBJ1-2; D unresolved. The germline V gene encodes CDR1 MNHNY and CDR2 SVGAGI (reference sequence). V dropped 1 base and J dropped 6 bases, with 9 bases sitting between them. CDR3 length: 13 residues.

V gene TRBV10-3 combines with J gene TRBJ2-5, with TRBD1 matching 10 bases. Germline assignment: CDR1 ENHRY and CDR2 SYGVKD. The V gene end was trimmed by 6 bases and the J gene end by 4 bases; junction bases not matched to a gene: 2. This CDR3 region has 13 residues. The CDR3 loop is CAIRRTGGETQYF. Written as DNA, the CDR3 is TGTGCCATCAGGAGGACAGGGGGAGAGACCCAGTACTTC.

The V gene is TRBV14, the J gene TRBJ2-2, with D perhaps TRBD2 (6 bases). V was clipped by 4 bases and J by 4 bases, with 16 bases between them. Germline-derived CDR1 and CDR2 are SGHDN and FVKESK. The CDR3 runs to 16 residues. CDR3 residues: CASSPRGSGFTGELFF. CDR3 sequence (DNA): TGTGCCAGCAGCCCCCGGGGTAGCGGCTTCACCGGGGAGCTGTTTTTT. Using reference TRBV14 and TRBJ2-2 for the parts outside the CDR3, the full variable domain is EAGVTQFPSHSVIEKGQTVTLRCDPISGHDNLYWYRRVMGKEIKFLLHFVKESKQDESGMPNNRFLAERTGGTYSTLKVQPAELEDSGVYFCASSPRGSGFTGELFFGEGSRLTVL.

This clone has only a few counts. The chain combines TRBV5-8 with TRBJ2-6, with 8 bases fitting TRBD1. From germline, CDR1 is SGHTS and CDR2 YDEGEE. CDR3 length: 15 amino acids. V gave up 4 bases and J gave up 8 bases; unmatched junction bases: 8. The CDR3 here is CASSRPGGGSNVLTF. For the CDR3, the DNA is TGTGCCAGCAGCCGTCCAGGGGGCGGATCCAACGTCCTGACTTTC.

This sequence joins TRBV29-1 and TRBJ1-5; D remains unclear. Germline V gives CDR1 SQVTM, CDR2 ANQGSEA. The CDR3 runs 15 residues. V gave up 6 bases and J gave up 0 bases, with 15 bases separating them. The CDR3: CSVRKNGDSNQPQHF. CDR3 nucleotide sequence: TGCAGCGTGCGAAAGAACGGGGATAGCAATCAGCCCCAGCATTTT.

V gene TRBV3-1 (or the pseudogene TRBV3-2) combines with J gene TRBJ1-4; D gene uncertain. Germline CDR1 LGHDT, CDR2 YNNKEL (reference sequence). V lost 0 bases, J lost 13 bases, and 12 bases lay in between. The CDR3 is 13 residues long. CDR3 DNA: TGTGCCAGCAGCCAAGAAGGAGGGAGAAGACTGTTTTTT. It codes for CASSQEGGRRLFF.

A few counts support this clone. The CDR3 here is CASRRQIYNEQFF. For the CDR3, the DNA is TGTGCCAGCAGGCGACAGATCTACAATGAGCAGTTCTTC. V usage is TRBV5-4 and J usage is TRBJ2-1; D is perhaps TRBD1 (5 bases). The CDR3 is 13 amino acids. CDR1 is SGHNT and CDR2 is YYREEE in the germline V gene (reference sequence). Trimming took 5 bases from V and 3 from J, leaving 9 bases between them.

The V gene is TRBV5-6, the J gene TRBJ1-3, with TRBD1 matching over 8 bases. The V and J ends lost 4 bases and 5 bases, in that order; junction bases with no gene match: 5. There are 14 residues in the CDR3. The V gene's germline CDR1 is SGHDT and CDR2 YYEEEE. The CDR3 protein is CASSGGDRRNTIYF. CDR3 nucleotide sequence: TGTGCCAGCAGCGGGGGGGACAGGAGAAACACCATATATTTT.

This clone was recorded only once. In DNA, the CDR3 is TGTGCCAGTAGTCCGGGACAGGGGGCCGATAACTATGGCTACACCTTC. Translated: CASSPGQGADNYGYTF. This chain uses TRBV19 with TRBJ1-2, with 12 bases lining up with TRBD1. CDR1 LNHDA and CDR2 SQIVND come from the germline V gene (reference sequence). The CDR3 has 16 residues. V shed 5 bases, J shed 1 base, and the junction held 5 bases outside the gene matches.

The V call is TRBV5-6, the J call TRBJ2-7; TRBD1 aligns across 7 bases. The CDR3 covers 16 residues. CDR1 and CDR2 from the germline V gene are SGHDT and YYEEEE. V trimming: 3 bases; J trimming: 5 bases; junction bases outside the gene matches: 14. CDR3 loop: CASSSLRQGQLNEQYF. CDR3 DNA: TGTGCCAGCAGCTCGTTAAGACAGGGCCAGCTGAACGAGCAGTACTTC.

The chain is built from TRBV12-5 and TRBJ2-7, with 12 bases matching TRBD2. V dropped 2 bases and J dropped 2; count of bases not matched to a gene: 7. Germline lookup yields CDR1 LGHNT and CDR2 FRNRAP. This CDR3 spans 17 amino acids. CDR3 region: CASGLTASGRAPYEQYF. CDR3 nucleotides: TGTGCTAGTGGTTTGACGGCTAGCGGGAGGGCCCCCTACGAGCAGTACTTC.

This clone was recorded once. CDR3 loop: CASGLSSGQETQYF. Written as DNA, the CDR3 is TGTGCTAGTGGTTTAAGTAGCGGTCAAGAGACCCAGTACTTC. V gene TRBV12-5 combines with J gene TRBJ2-5, with D perhaps TRBD2 (6 bases). The CDR3 totals 14 residues. V gave up 3 bases and J gave up 2 bases, with 10 bases separating them. Germline loops: CDR1 LGHNT, CDR2 FRNRAP.

This clone was detected a few times. The genes are TRBV11-2 and TRBJ1-2; D unresolved. V was cut by 1 base and J by 0 bases, with 18 bases left in between. Looked up from germline, CDR1 is SGHAT and CDR2 is FQNNGV. The CDR3 is 18 residues long. CDR3 region: CASSLVGGSTKANYGYTF. The CDR3 DNA reads as TGTGCCAGCAGCTTAGTTGGCGGATCTACCAAAGCTAACTATGGCTACACCTTC.